The 12 T cell receptor beta chains listed next were all sequenced from one sample in a study of cytomegalovirus exposure and HLA in healthy donors. Use of 60 Vbeta and 13 Jbeta primers characterized the PCR. Here immunoSEQ multiplex PCR was the method, and the copy in TCRdb shows in-frame clones only, minus some. The table has around 100,000 clones, roughly four fifths seen once. Input material: PBMCs. The receptor source for this set is a woman aged 60-75 years in good health and CMV-seropositive.

CDR3 region: CASSASVGWTRNYGYTF. In nucleotides, the CDR3 is TGTGCCAGCAGCGCCTCTGTGGGGTGGACTCGTAACTATGGCTACACCTTC. The gene calls are TRBV13 and TRBJ1-2, with D unresolved. CDR3 length: 17 amino acids. Germline assignment: CDR1 PRHDT and CDR2 FYEKMQ (reference sequence). Trimming pared 5 bases from V and 1 base from J, leaving 20 bases between. The full variable domain, with the rest looked up from reference TRBV13 and TRBJ1-2, is AAGVIQSPRHLIKEKRETATLKCYPIPRHDTVYWYQQGPGQDPQFLISFYEKMQSDKGSIPDRFSAQQFSDYHSELNMSSLELGDSALYFCASSASVGWTRNYGYTFGSGTRLTVV.

The CDR3 loop is CASSFLSDRGAGYTF. CDR3 DNA: TGTGCCAGCAGTTTCCTTTCCGACAGGGGTGCTGGCTACACCTTC. V and J are TRBV27 and TRBJ1-2; 8 bases are a match to TRBD1. J gave up 7 bases and V 3 bases, and 10 bases lay outside the gene matches. The CDR3 spans 15 residues. Per germline, CDR1 MNHEY and CDR2 SMNVEV (reference sequence).

The chain is built from TRBV19 and TRBJ1-2; unclear D gene. This CDR3 has 12 amino acids. CDR1 is LNHDA and CDR2 is SQIVND in the germline V gene (reference sequence). V was cut by 9 bases and J by 6 bases, with 14 bases left in between. Written as DNA, the CDR3 is TGTGCCAGCGCACCCCCGGGAGATGGCTACACCTTC. Encoded protein: CASAPPGDGYTF.

This chain uses TRBV4-2 with TRBJ1-6; perhaps TRBD1 as D (5 bases). Deletions cut 1 base from V and 9 bases from J, with 13 bases between. Looked up from germline, CDR1 is LGHNA and CDR2 is YNFKEQ. The CDR3 runs 15 residues. Here the CDR3 DNA reads TGTGCCAGCAGCCAAGTTTCGGAGGGGAGTTCACCCCTCCACTTT. Translating it yields CASSQVSEGSSPLHF.

The chain has TRBV6-5 and TRBJ2-7, with TRBD2 matching 10 bases. CDR3 size: 15 residues. V trimming: 6 bases; J trimming: 1 base; junction bases outside the gene matches: 6. Germline CDR1 MNHEY, CDR2 SVGAGI. CDR3 sequence reads: CASSSAGGPSYEQYF. The DNA for the CDR3 is TGTGCCAGCAGCTCAGCGGGAGGGCCGTCCTACGAGCAGTACTTC.

The gene calls are TRBV18 and TRBJ1-5, with TRBD1 as a possible D gene (6 bases). CDR1 is KGHSH and CDR2 is LQKENI in the germline V gene. V was cut by 6 bases and J by 8 bases, with 20 bases left in between. This CDR3 is built from 15 residues. CDR3 sequence: CASSSRGMAVEPQHF. CDR3 DNA sequence: TGTGCCAGCTCGTCCAGGGGAATGGCGGTGGAGCCCCAGCATTTT.

The V gene is TRBV9, the J gene TRBJ2-7; D may be TRBD2 (5 bases). Germline V gene lookup returns CDR1 SGDLS and CDR2 YYNGEE. The ends were cut back, 0 bases at V and 2 bases at J, with 6 bases in the middle. There are 13 residues in the CDR3. The CDR3 DNA is TGTGCCAGCAGCGTAGCGGAGGCCTACGAGCAGTACTTC. This encodes CASSVAEAYEQYF. The complete variable domain, with remaining parts taken from reference TRBV9 and TRBJ2-7, reads DSGVTQTPKHLITATGQRVTLRCSPRSGDLSVYWYQQSLDQGLQFLIQYYNGEERAKGNILERFSAQQFPDLHSELNLSSLELGDSALYFCASSVAEAYEQYFGPGTRLTVT.

This chain joins TRBV6-5 and TRBJ2-7, with 9 bases lining up with TRBD1. The V segment lost 0 bases and the J segment 3 bases; nucleotides outside the gene matches: 3. The CDR3 extends over 15 amino acids. Per the germline V gene, CDR1 is MNHEY and CDR2 is SVGAGI. The CDR3 region has the DNA TGTGCCAGCAGTTACTCACAGGGGGCATACTACGAGCAGTACTTC. This gives the protein CASSYSQGAYYEQYF.

The gene calls are TRBV5-1 and TRBJ2-1; D uncertain. The CDR3 loop spans 15 amino acids. The V gene's germline CDR1 is SGHRS and CDR2 YFSETQ. The germline V and J ends were trimmed by 3 bases and 0 bases, with 10 bases remaining between them. The CDR3 is CASSSSMSSYNEQFF. The CDR3 DNA reads as TGCGCCAGCAGCTCGAGCATGAGCTCCTACAATGAGCAGTTCTTC. Supplemented by reference TRBV5-1 and TRBJ2-1, the full variable domain reads KAGVTQTPRYLIKTRGQQVTLSCSPISGHRSVSWYQQTPGQGLQFLFEYFSETQRNKGNFPGRFSGRQFSNSRSEMNVSTLELGDSALYLCASSSSMSSYNEQFFGPGTRLTVL.

V and J are TRBV5-1 and TRBJ2-3; 8 positions match TRBD2. Germline V gene data show CDR1 as SGHRS and CDR2 as YFSETQ. V gave up 1 base and J gave up 2 bases; unmatched junction bases: 12. This CDR3 spans 18 amino acids. The DNA for the CDR3 is TGCGCCAGCAGCTTGAAAGCCTCCACTAGCGGAAACACAGATACGCAGTATTTT. It codes for CASSLKASTSGNTDTQYF.

In DNA form, the CDR3 reads TGTGCCTGGAACTCCGGGACAGGGACCTACGAGCAGTACTTC. Translation: CAWNSGTGTYEQYF. The chain joins TRBV30 to TRBJ2-5; TRBD1 agrees at 9 bases. The assigned J gene may be wrong: the sequence end matches TRBJ2-7 better. Germline V CDR1 and CDR2: GTSNPN, SVGIG (reference sequence). The CDR3 is 14 residues long.

This clone has more than one count but fewer than ten. The rearrangement joins TRBV5-4 to TRBJ1-2, with D unresolved. Germline CDR1 and CDR2: SGHNT and YYREEE (reference sequence). V was trimmed by 3 bases and J by 4 bases, leaving 16 bases between them. The CDR3 spans 15 residues. CDR3 coding DNA: TGTGCCAGCAGCTCCCACCGCGGGAAGCTCTATGGCTACACCTTC. Translated, it gives CASSSHRGKLYGYTF.